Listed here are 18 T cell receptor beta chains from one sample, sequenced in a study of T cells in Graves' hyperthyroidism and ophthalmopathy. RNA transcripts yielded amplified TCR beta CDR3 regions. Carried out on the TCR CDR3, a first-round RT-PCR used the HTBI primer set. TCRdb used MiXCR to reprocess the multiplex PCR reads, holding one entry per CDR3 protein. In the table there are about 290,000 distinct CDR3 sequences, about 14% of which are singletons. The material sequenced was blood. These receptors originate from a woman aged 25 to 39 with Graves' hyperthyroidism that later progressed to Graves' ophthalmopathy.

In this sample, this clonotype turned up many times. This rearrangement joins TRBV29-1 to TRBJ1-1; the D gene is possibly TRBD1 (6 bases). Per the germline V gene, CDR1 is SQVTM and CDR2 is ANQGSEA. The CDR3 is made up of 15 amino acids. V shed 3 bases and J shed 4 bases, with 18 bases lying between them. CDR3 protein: CSVEITGSRGTEAFF. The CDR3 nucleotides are TGCAGCGTTGAGATTACAGGGTCCCGGGGCACTGAAGCTTTCTTT.

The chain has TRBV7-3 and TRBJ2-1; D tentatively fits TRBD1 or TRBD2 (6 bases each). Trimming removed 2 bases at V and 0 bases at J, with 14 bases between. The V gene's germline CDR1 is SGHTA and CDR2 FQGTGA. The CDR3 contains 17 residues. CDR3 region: CASSLAGHSSSYNEQFF. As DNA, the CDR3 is TGTGCCAGCAGCTTAGCGGGACACTCGAGCTCCTACAATGAGCAGTTCTTC.

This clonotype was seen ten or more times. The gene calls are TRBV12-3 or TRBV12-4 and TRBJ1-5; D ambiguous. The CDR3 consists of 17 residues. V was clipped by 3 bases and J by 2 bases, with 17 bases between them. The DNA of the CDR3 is TGTGCCAGCAGTTTTGCTAGGGTTGGGGATGGCAATCAGCCCCAGCATTTT. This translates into CASSFARVGDGNQPQHF.

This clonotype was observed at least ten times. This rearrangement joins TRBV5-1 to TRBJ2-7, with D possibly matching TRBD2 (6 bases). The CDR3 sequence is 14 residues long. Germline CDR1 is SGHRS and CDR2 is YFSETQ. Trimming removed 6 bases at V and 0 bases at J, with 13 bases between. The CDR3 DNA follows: TGCGCCAGCACACTTAGACTAGACTCCTACGAGCAGTACTTC. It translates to CASTLRLDSYEQYF.

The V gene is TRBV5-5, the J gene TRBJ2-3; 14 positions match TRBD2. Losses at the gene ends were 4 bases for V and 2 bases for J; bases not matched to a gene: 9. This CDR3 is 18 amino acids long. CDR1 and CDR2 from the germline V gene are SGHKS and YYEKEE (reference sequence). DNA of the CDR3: TGTGCCAGCAGCGCCGGGACTAGCGGGAGCGGCTCCACAGATACGCAGTATTTT. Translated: CASSAGTSGSGSTDTQYF.

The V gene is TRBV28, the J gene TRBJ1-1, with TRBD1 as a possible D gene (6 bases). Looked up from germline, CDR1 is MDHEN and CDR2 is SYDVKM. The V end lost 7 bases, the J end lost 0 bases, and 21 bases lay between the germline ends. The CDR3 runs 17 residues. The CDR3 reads CASNRLGGSSMNTEAFF. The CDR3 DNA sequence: TGTGCCAGCAACCGGCTAGGGGGATCGTCTATGAACACTGAAGCTTTCTTT.

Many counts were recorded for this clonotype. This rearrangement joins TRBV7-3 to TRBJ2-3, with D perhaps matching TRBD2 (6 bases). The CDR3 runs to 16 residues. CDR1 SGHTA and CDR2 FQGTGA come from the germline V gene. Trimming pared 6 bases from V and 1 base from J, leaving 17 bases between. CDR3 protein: CASSLTGAVGTDTQYF. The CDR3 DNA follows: TGTGCCAGCAGTCTAACGGGAGCGGTGGGCACAGATACGCAGTATTTT.

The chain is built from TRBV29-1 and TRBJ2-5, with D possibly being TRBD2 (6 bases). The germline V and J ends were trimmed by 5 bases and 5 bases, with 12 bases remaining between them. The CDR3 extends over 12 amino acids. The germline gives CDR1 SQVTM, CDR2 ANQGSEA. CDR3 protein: CSVPSGEETQYF. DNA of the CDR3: TGCAGCGTTCCGTCGGGGGAGGAGACCCAGTACTTC.

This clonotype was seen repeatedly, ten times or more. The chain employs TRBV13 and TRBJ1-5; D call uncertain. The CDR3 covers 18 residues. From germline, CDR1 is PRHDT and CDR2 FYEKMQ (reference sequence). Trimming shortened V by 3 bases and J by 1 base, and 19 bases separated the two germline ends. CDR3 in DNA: TGTGCCAGCAGCTTTTCCCGGATTTATACCGAGAGCAATCAGCCCCAGCATTTT. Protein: CASSFSRIYTESNQPQHF.

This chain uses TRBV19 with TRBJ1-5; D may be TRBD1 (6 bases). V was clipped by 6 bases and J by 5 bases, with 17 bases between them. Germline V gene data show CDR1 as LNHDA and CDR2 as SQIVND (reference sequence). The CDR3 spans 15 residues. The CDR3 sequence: CASRSAEGGYQPQHF. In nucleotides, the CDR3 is TGTGCCAGTAGGTCCGCGGAGGGGGGCTATCAGCCCCAGCATTTT.

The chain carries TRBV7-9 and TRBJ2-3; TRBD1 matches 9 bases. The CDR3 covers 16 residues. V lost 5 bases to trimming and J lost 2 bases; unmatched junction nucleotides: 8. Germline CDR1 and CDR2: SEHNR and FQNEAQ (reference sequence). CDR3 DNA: TGTGCCAGCAGCCCCCCGGGACAGGGATTCACAGATACGCAGTATTTT. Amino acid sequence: CASSPPGQGFTDTQYF. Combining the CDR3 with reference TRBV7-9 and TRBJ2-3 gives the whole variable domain DTGVSQNPRHKITKRGQNVTFRCDPISEHNRLYWYRQTLGQGPEFLTYFQNEAQLEKSRLLSDRFSAERPKGSFSTLEIQRTEQGDSAMYLCASSPPGQGFTDTQYFGPGTRLTVL.

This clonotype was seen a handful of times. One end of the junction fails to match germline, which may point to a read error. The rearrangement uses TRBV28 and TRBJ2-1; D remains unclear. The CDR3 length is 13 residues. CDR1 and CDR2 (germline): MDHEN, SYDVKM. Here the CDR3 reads CASSLSSRPHEIF. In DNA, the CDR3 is TGTGCCAGCAGTTTATCTTCCCGGCCCCATGAAATCTTC.

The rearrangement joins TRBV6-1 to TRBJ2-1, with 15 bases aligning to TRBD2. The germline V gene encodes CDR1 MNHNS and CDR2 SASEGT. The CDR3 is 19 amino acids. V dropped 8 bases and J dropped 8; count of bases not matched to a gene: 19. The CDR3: CASSRLSAGLAGGNDEQFF. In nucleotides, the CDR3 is TGTGCCAGCTCCCGACTGTCGGCGGGACTAGCGGGAGGAAACGATGAGCAGTTCTTC.

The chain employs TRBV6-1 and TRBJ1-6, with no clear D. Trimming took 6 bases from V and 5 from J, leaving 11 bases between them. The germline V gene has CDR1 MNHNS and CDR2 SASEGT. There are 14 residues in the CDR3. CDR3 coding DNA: TGTGCCAGCAGGGTTGCGGTCAATAATTCACCCCTCCACTTT. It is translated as CASRVAVNNSPLHF.

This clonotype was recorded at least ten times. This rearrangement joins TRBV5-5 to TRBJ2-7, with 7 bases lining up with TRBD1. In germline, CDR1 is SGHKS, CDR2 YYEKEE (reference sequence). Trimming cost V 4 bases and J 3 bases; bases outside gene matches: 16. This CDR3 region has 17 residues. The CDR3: CASSPPTQGFYDYEQYF. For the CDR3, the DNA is TGTGCCAGCAGCCCCCCTACACAGGGGTTTTATGACTACGAGCAGTACTTC.

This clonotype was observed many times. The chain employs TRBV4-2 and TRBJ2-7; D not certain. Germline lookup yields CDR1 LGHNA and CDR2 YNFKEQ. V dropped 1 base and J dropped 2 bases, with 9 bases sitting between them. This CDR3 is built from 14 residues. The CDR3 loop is CASSQAGVAYEQYF. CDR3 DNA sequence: TGTGCCAGCAGCCAAGCGGGCGTCGCCTACGAGCAGTACTTC.

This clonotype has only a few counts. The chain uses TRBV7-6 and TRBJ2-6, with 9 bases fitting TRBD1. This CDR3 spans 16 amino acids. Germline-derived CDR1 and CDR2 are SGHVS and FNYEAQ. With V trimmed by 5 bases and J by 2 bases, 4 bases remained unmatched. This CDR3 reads CASSITGGAGANVLTF. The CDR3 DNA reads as TGTGCCAGCAGCATAACAGGGGGCGCTGGGGCCAACGTCCTGACTTTC.

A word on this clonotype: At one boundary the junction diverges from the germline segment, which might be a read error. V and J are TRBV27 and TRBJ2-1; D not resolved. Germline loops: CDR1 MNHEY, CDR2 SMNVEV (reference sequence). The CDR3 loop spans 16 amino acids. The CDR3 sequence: CASGFLLVSSYNEQFF. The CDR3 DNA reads TGTGCCAGCGGTTTCCTGTTAGTTAGCTCCTACAATGAGCAGTTCTTC.